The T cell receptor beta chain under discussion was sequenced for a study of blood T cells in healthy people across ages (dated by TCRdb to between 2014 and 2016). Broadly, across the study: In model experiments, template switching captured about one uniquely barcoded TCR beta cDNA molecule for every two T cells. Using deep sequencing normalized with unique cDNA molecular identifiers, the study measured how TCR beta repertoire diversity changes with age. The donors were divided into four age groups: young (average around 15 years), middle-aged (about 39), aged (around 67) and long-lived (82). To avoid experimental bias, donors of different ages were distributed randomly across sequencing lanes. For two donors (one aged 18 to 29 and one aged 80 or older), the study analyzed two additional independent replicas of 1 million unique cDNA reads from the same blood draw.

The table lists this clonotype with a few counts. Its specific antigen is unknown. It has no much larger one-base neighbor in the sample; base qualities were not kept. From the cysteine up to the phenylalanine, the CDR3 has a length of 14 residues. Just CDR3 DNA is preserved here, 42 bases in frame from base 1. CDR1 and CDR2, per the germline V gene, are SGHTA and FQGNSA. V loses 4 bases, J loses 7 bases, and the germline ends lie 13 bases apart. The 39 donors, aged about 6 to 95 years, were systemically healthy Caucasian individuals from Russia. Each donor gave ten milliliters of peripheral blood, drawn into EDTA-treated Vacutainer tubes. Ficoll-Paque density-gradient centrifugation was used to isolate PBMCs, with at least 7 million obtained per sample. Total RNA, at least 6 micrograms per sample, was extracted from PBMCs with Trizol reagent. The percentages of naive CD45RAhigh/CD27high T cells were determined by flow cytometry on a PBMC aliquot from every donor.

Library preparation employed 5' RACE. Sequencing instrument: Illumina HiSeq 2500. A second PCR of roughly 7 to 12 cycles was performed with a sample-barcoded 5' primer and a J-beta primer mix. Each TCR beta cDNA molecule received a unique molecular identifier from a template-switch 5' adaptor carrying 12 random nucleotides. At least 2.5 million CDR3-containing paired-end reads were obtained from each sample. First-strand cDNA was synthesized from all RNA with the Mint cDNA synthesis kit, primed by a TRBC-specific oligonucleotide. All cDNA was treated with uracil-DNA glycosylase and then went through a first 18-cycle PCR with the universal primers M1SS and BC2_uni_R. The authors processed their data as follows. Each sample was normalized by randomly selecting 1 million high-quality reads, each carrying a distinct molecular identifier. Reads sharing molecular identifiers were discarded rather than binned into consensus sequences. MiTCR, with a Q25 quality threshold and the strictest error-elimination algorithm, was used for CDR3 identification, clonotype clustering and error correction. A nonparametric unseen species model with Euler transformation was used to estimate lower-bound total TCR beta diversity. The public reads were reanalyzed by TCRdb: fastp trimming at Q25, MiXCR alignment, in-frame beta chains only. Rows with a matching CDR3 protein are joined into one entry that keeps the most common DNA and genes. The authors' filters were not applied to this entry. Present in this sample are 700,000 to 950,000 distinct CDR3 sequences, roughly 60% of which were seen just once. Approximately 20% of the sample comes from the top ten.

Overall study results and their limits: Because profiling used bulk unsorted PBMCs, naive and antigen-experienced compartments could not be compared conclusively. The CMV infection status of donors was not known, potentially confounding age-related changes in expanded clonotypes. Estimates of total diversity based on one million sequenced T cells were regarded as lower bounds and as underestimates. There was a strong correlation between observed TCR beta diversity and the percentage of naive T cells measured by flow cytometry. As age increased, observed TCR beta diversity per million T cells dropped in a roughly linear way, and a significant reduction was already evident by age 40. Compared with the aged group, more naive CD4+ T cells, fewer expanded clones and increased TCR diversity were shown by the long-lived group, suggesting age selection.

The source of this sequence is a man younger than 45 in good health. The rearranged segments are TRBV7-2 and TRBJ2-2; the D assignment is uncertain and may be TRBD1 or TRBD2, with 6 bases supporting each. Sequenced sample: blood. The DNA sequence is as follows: TGTGCCAGCAGCTCCAACAGGGAGGTCGGGGAGCTGTTTTTT. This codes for CASSSNREVGELFF. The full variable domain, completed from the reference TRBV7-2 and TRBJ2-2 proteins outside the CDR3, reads GAGVSQSPSNKVTEKGKDVELRCDPISGHTALYWYRQSLGQGLEFLIYFQGNSAPDKSGLPSDRFSAERTGGSVSTLTIQRTQQEDSAVYLCASSSNREVGELFFGEGSRLTVL.